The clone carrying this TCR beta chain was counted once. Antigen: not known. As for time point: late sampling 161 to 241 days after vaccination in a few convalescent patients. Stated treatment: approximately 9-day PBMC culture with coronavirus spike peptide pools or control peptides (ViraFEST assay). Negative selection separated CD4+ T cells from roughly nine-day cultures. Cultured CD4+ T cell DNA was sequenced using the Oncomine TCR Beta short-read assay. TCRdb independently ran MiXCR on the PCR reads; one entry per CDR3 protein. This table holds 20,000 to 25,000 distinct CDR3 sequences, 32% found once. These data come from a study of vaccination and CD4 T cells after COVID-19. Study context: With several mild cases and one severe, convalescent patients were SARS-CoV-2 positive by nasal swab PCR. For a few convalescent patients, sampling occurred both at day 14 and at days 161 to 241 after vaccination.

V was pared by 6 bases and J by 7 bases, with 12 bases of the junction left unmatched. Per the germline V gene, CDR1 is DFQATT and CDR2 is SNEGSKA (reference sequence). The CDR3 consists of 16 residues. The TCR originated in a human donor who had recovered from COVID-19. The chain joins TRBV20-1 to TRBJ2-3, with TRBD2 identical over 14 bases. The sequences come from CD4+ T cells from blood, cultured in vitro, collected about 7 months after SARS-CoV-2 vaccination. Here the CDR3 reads CSARLAGGPQDYTQYF. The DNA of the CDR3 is TGCAGTGCGCGACTAGCGGGAGGGCCTCAGGACTATACGCAGTATTTT.